This TCR beta chain was sequenced for a study of blood T cell repertoires in COVID-19. The authors' processing: How many nucleated cells were present was estimated from reference gene primer amplification. Here immunoSEQ multiplex PCR was the method, and the copy in TCRdb shows in-frame clones only, minus some. The D gene and trimming were derived from the DNA, and the V and J assignments and clone size from that table. The sample shows tens of thousands of clones, 87% of them seen only once. The CDR3 is 12 amino acids. After removal of 6 bases from V and 5 bases from J, the junction contained 4 bases not matched to a gene. Germline V gene sequence: CDR1 SQVTM, CDR2 ANQGSEA.

This TCR was sampled from a man between 60 and 70 years old with acute or convalescent COVID-19. Sequencing was done on a sample of peripheral blood. The rearrangement joins TRBV29-1 to TRBJ1-2; TRBD1 matches at 9 bases. CDR3 DNA sequence: TGCAGCGTAGGACAGGGGCTGTATGGCTACACCTTC. This sequence encodes CSVGQGLYGYTF. Based on the CDR3 plus reference TRBV29-1 and TRBJ1-2, the full variable domain is SAVISQKPSRDICQRGTSLTIQCQVDSQVTMMFWYRQQPGQSLTLIATANQGSEATYESGFVIDKFPISRPNLTFSTLTVSNMSPEDSSIYLCSVGQGLYGYTFGSGTRLTVV.